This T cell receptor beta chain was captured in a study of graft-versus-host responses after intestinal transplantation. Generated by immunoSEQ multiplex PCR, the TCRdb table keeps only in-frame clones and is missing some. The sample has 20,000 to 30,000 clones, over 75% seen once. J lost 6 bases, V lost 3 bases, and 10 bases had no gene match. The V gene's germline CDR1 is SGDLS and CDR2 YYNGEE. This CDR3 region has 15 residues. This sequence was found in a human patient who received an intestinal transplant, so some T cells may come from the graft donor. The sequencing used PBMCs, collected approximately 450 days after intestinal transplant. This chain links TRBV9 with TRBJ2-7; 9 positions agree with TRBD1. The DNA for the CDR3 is TGTGCCAGCAGCGGAGCCGGGACAGGGTTTAGCGAGCAGTACTTC. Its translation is CASSGAGTGFSEQYF.